This T cell receptor (beta chain) was sequenced in a study of blood T cell repertoires in COVID-19. Study-wide background: Specimens from acute and convalescent COVID-19 originated in the United States, Italy and Spain. PBMCs, B-cell-depleted T cells, or T cells were the source of the cDNA or gDNA that made up the material.

The junction had 9 bases not matched to a gene; V was cut back by 3 bases and J by 5 bases. CDR1 is DFQATT and CDR2 is SNEGSKA in the germline V gene (reference sequence). This CDR3 is 15 amino acids long. As processed by the authors: How many nucleated cells were present was estimated from reference gene primer amplification. The protocol was immunoSEQ multiplex PCR, while the TCRdb copy is restricted to in-frame clones and leaves out a portion. V and J calls and clone size follow that table, whereas D and trimming were derived from the DNA. Of fewer than 65,000 clones listed, over 80% are singletons.

The material sequenced was peripheral blood. The V and J genes are TRBV20-1 and TRBJ2-5; 10 bases agree with TRBD2. This clonotype originated in a human donor in a cohort sampled during active COVID-19. The CDR3 protein is CSASRAGGLGETQYF. The CDR3 DNA sequence: TGCAGTGCTAGTCGAGCGGGGGGGCTAGGGGAGACCCAGTACTTC.